This T cell receptor (beta chain) was identified during a study of T-cell reconstitution after alpha-beta-depleted transplantation in children. Study conclusions and caveats: About two months after transplant, alpha-beta T cells reportedly came from several hundred expanded graft clones.

This clonotype was observed at least ten times. Its antigen remains unidentified. V was clipped by 3 bases and J by 2 bases, with 8 bases between them. Germline CDR1 is MDHEN and CDR2 is SYDVKM. CDR3 length: 13 amino acids. Unique molecular identifiers were incorporated during preparation of the TCRbeta library. A single record per CDR3 protein comes from TCRdb applying MiXCR to the PCR reads. The sample has 450,000 to 550,000 distinct CDR3 sequences, approximately 10% seen once. This material consisted of PBMCs, mostly from graft donor cells, taken 180 days after TCRalphabeta/CD19-depleted stem cell transplant. The receptor was isolated from a female patient between 2 and 15 years old who had a stem cell transplant for aplastic anemia, so the T cells may come from the graft donor. J is TRBJ2-7 and V is TRBV28; tentative D call: TRBD1 (6 bases). The CDR3 here is CASSFGQTYEQYF. DNA for the CDR3: TGTGCCAGCAGTTTCGGACAGACCTACGAGCAGTACTTC. The complete variable domain, with remaining parts taken from reference TRBV28 and TRBJ2-7, reads DVKVTQSSRYLVKRTGEKVFLECVQDMDHENMFWYRQDPGLGLRLIYFSYDVKMKEKGDIPEGYSVSREKKERFSLILESASTNQTSMYLCASSFGQTYEQYFGPGTRLTVT.